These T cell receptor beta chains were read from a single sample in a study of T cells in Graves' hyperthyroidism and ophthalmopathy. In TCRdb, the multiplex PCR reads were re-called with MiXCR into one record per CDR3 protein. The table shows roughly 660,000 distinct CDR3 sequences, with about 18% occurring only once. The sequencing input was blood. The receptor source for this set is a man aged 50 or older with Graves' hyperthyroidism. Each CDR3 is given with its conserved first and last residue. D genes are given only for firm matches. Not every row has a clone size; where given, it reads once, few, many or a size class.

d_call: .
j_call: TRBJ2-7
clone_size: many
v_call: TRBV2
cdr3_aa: CASSEARTVAYEQYF
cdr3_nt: TGTGCCAGCAGTGAAGCCCGGACCGTTGCCTACGAGCAGTACTTC

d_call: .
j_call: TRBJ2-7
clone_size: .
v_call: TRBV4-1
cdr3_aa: CASSQERDSYYEQYF
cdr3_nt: TGCGCCAGCAGCCAAGAAAGAGACAGCTACTACGAGCAGTACTTC

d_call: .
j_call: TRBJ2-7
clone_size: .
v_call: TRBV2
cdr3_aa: CASSEFTTQGQYF
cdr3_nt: TGTGCCAGCAGTGAATTCACTACTCAGGGGCAGTACTTC

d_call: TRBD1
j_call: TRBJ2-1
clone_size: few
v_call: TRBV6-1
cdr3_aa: CASSSDRTVPTGEQFF
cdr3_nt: TGTGCCAGCAGTTCGGACAGGACCGTTCCTACCGGTGAGCAGTTCTTC

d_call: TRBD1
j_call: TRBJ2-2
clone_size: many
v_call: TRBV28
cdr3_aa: CASSLRQGAGGELFF
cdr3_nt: TGTGCCAGCAGTTTGCGGCAGGGGGCTGGCGGGGAGCTGTTTTTT

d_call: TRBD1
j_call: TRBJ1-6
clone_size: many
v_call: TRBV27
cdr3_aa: CASSQLPGQYNSPLHF
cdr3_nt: TGTGCCAGCAGCCAACTCCCGGGACAGTATAATTCACCCCTCCACTTT

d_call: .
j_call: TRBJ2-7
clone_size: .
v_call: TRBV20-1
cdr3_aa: CSARDLLGANSYEQYF
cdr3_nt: TGCAGTGCTAGAGATCTGTTAGGGGCCAACTCCTACGAGCAGTACTTC

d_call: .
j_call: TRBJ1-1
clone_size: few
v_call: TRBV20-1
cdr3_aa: CSATSTANTEAFF
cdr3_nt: TGCAGTGCTACCTCGACTGCGAACACTGAAGCTTTCTTT

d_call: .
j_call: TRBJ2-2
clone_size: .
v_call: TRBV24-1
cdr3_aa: CATSDAHIVGPGELFF
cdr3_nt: TGTGCCACCAGTGACGCCCACATAGTAGGGCCCGGGGAGCTGTTTTTT

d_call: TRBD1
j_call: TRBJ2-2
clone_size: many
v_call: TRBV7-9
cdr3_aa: CASSLRTGDTGELFF
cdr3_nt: TGTGCCAGCAGCTTAAGGACAGGGGACACCGGGGAGCTGTTTTTT

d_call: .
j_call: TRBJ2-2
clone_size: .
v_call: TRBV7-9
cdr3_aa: CASSPRGGQGATTYTGELFF
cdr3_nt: TGTGCCAGCAGCCCGAGGGGGGGGCAGGGGGCGACCACCTACACCGGGGAGCTGTTTTTT

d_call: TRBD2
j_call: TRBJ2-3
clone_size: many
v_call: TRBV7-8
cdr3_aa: CASSLGRREMRDTQYF
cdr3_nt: TGTGCCAGCAGCTTAGGGAGGCGGGAGATGCGAGATACGCAGTATTTT